This TCR beta chain was recorded in a study of blood T cell repertoires in COVID-19. Whole-study context: Specimens from acute and convalescent COVID-19 originated in the United States, Italy and Spain. The analysed material was cDNA or gDNA that came from T cells, B-cell-depleted T cells, or PBMCs.

Germline CDR1 and CDR2: SGHNT and YENEEA. This CDR3 contains 12 residues. V lost 6 bases, J lost 4 bases, and 9 bases lay in between. Original processing notes: Amplified reference gene primers provided the basis for estimating nucleated cell counts. Some clones are missing from TCRdb's copy, which holds only in-frame ones; the method was immunoSEQ multiplex PCR. For V, J and clone size, that table is used; D and trimming come from the DNA. The sample consists of fewer than 100,000 clones, 75% to 85% of them appearing once. The sample taken for sequencing was peripheral blood. This sequence originates from a man between 65 and 85 years old with acute or convalescent COVID-19. This chain connects TRBV11-3 to TRBJ2-5, with TRBD1 as a possible D gene (6 bases). The DNA for the CDR3 is TGTGCCAGCAGAGGGGGTACAGAGACCCAGTACTTC. Encoded protein: CASRGGTETQYF.